The sequence of this T cell receptor (beta chain) was determined in a study of CD4 T cells in relation to SARS-CoV-2 and coronaviruses. The wider study: The restricting HLA molecule for shared crossreactive spike epitopes was mapped.

Clones were sequenced by immunoSEQ multiplex PCR, and TCRdb holds only the in-frame ones, with some missing. Among tens of thousands of clones listed, 88% were seen once. The germline V gene encodes CDR1 SGHKS and CDR2 YYEKEE (reference sequence). The V segment lost 9 bases and the J segment 10 bases; nucleotides outside the gene matches: 16. The CDR3 extends over 15 amino acids. This clone appeared once. The rearrangement links TRBV5-5 to TRBJ1-2; 12 bases are shared with TRBD1. The clonotype comes from an adult with COVID-19. Sequencing was performed on memory CD4+ T cells from PBMCs. The CDR3 coding sequence is TGTGCCACTACACCGGGACAGGGGGCGCGAGTCGACTACACCTTC. Amino acids: CATTPGQGARVDYTF. Combining the CDR3 with reference TRBV5-5 and TRBJ1-2 gives the whole variable domain DAGVTQSPTHLIKTRGQQVTLRCSPISGHKSVSWYQQVLGQGPQFIFQYYEKEERGRGNFPDRFSARQFPNYSSELNVNALLLGDSALYLCATTPGQGARVDYTFGSGTRLTVV.